A selection of T cell receptor beta chains follows, all from one sample in a study of cytomegalovirus exposure and HLA in healthy donors. Only in-frame clones appear in the TCRdb table, and some are missing; sequencing was by immunoSEQ multiplex PCR. The table shows some 130,000 clones, with around 77% occurring only once. The sequenced material came from PBMCs. The receptor source for this set is a male donor in good health and CMV-seropositive. Both conserved end residues are part of each CDR3. The order of the fields is V gene, D gene, J gene, clone size, CDR3 DNA, CDR3 protein. D genes are given only for firm matches. Clone size is shown for a subset of rows, as once, few, many or a class of expanded clone.

v_gene: TRBV5-1; d_gene: -; j_gene: TRBJ2-7; abundance: -; CDR3nt: TGCGCCAGCAGCTTGGATCGGGACGAGCAGTACTTC; CDR3aa: CASSLDRDEQYF
v_gene: TRBV5-1; d_gene: -; j_gene: TRBJ2-1; abundance: -; CDR3nt: TGCGCCAGCAGCTTGGATCAGGGCTCCTACAATGAGCAGTTCTTC; CDR3aa: CASSLDQGSYNEQFF
v_gene: TRBV7-8; d_gene: TRBD1; j_gene: TRBJ1-6; abundance: -; CDR3nt: TGTGCCAGCAGCCTCCCCGGACAGGGTGCCTATAATTCACCCCTCCACTTT; CDR3aa: CASSLPGQGAYNSPLHF
v_gene: TRBV19; d_gene: TRBD2; j_gene: TRBJ2-7; abundance: -; CDR3nt: TGTGCCAGTAGCCGGGGAGGGTCCCACCCTTTGTACGAGCAGTACTTC; CDR3aa: CASSRGGSHPLYEQYF
v_gene: TRBV18; d_gene: -; j_gene: TRBJ2-5; abundance: -; CDR3nt: TGTGCCAGCTCACCGAACGGGAGAGGAGGGCGAGAGACCCAGTACTTC; CDR3aa: CASSPNGRGGRETQYF
v_gene: TRBV6-5; d_gene: TRBD1; j_gene: TRBJ2-2; abundance: few; CDR3nt: TGTGCCACCAGGGGGACAGGGGAAGCCGGGGAGCTGTTTTTT; CDR3aa: CATRGTGEAGELFF
v_gene: TRBV18; d_gene: -; j_gene: TRBJ2-2; abundance: -; CDR3nt: TGTGCCAGCTCACACGAGGTCGGGGAGCTGTTTTTT; CDR3aa: CASSHEVGELFF
v_gene: TRBV7-9; d_gene: TRBD1; j_gene: TRBJ2-7; abundance: -; CDR3nt: TGTGCCAGCAGCTTAATGTTAAGGGGGCCCTACGAGCAGTACTTC; CDR3aa: CASSLMLRGPYEQYF
v_gene: TRBV28; d_gene: TRBD2; j_gene: TRBJ2-7; abundance: -; CDR3nt: TGTGCCAGCAGTTTCCCTACGGGGGGGCACGAGCAGTACTTC; CDR3aa: CASSFPTGGHEQYF
v_gene: TRBV19; d_gene: -; j_gene: TRBJ1-5; abundance: -; CDR3nt: TGTGCCAGTAGTATTGGAGTGGGTTGGGGCAATCAGCCCCAGCATTTT; CDR3aa: CASSIGVGWGNQPQHF
v_gene: TRBV29-1; d_gene: -; j_gene: TRBJ1-1; abundance: -; CDR3nt: TGCAGCGGAGAGGTGAACACTGAAGCTTTCTTT; CDR3aa: CSGEVNTEAFF
v_gene: TRBV18; d_gene: -; j_gene: TRBJ2-1; abundance: few; CDR3nt: TGTGCCAGCTCACCTGTAGACAATGAGCAGTTCTTC; CDR3aa: CASSPVDNEQFF
v_gene: TRBV7-9; d_gene: -; j_gene: TRBJ1-2; abundance: -; CDR3nt: TGTGCCAGCAGCTTAACAGGGCCTCCCTATGGCTACACCTTC; CDR3aa: CASSLTGPPYGYTF
v_gene: TRBV29-1; d_gene: TRBD1; j_gene: TRBJ1-1; abundance: few; CDR3nt: TGCAGCGTGGACAGGGTTGGCACTGAAGCTTTCTTT; CDR3aa: CSVDRVGTEAFF
v_gene: TRBV7-9; d_gene: -; j_gene: TRBJ1-2; abundance: -; CDR3nt: TGTGCCAGCAGCTTAAAAATCAATGGCTACACCTTC; CDR3aa: CASSLKINGYTF
v_gene: TRBV5-6; d_gene: -; j_gene: TRBJ1-1; abundance: -; CDR3nt: TGTGCCAGCAGCTCCCTAGGGGGAGAGTACATTATGAACACTGAAGCTTTCTTT; CDR3aa: CASSSLGGEYIMNTEAFF
v_gene: TRBV18; d_gene: TRBD2; j_gene: TRBJ2-3; abundance: -; CDR3nt: TGTGCCAGCTCAATTAGCGGGAGCACTATAAGCACAGATACGCAGTATTTT; CDR3aa: CASSISGSTISTDTQYF
v_gene: TRBV18; d_gene: TRBD2; j_gene: TRBJ2-3; abundance: -; CDR3nt: TGTGCCAGCTCCACCGGGATAGCGGGAGTGGTTACGCAGTATTTT; CDR3aa: CASSTGIAGVVTQYF
v_gene: TRBV28; d_gene: -; j_gene: TRBJ1-5; abundance: -; CDR3nt: TGTGCCAGCAGTTTAAGAGAGCGCATCATCAGGCCCCAGCATTTT; CDR3aa: CASSLRERIIRPQHF
v_gene: TRBV18; d_gene: -; j_gene: TRBJ2-7; abundance: -; CDR3nt: TGTGCCAGCTCACCTGTGCGTTCCTACGAGCAGTACTTC; CDR3aa: CASSPVRSYEQYF
v_gene: TRBV2; d_gene: TRBD1; j_gene: TRBJ1-3; abundance: -; CDR3nt: TGTGCCAGCAGTGGGGGACAGGGAGGTTCTGGAAACACCATATATTTT; CDR3aa: CASSGGQGGSGNTIYF
v_gene: TRBV5-1; d_gene: -; j_gene: TRBJ2-5; abundance: -; CDR3nt: TGCGCCAGCAGCTGGACCCCCCGCGGGGTAGAGACCCAGTACTTC; CDR3aa: CASSWTPRGVETQYF
v_gene: TRBV27; d_gene: -; j_gene: TRBJ1-1; abundance: -; CDR3nt: TGTGCCAGCAGTTTATCGAGTAGAGGGACTGAAGCTTTCTTT; CDR3aa: CASSLSSRGTEAFF
v_gene: TRBV7-6; d_gene: -; j_gene: TRBJ1-3; abundance: -; CDR3nt: TGTGCCAGCAGCTCCTCCGGGGGAGGGACTGGAAACACCATATATTTT; CDR3aa: CASSSSGGGTGNTIYF
v_gene: TRBV10-3; d_gene: -; j_gene: TRBJ1-2; abundance: few; CDR3nt: TGTGCCATCCTCTTGGCGGATAACTATGGCTACACCTTC; CDR3aa: CAILLADNYGYTF
v_gene: TRBV6-1; d_gene: -; j_gene: TRBJ2-7; abundance: -; CDR3nt: TGTGCCAGCAGTTTTAGGGAGGAATCGGCCTACGAGCAGTACTTC; CDR3aa: CASSFREESAYEQYF
v_gene: TRBV6-1; d_gene: -; j_gene: TRBJ1-2; abundance: -; CDR3nt: TGTGCCAGCAGTGAATACGGGTTATATGGCTACACCTTC; CDR3aa: CASSEYGLYGYTF
v_gene: TRBV21-1; d_gene: -; j_gene: TRBJ2-5; abundance: few; CDR3nt: TGTGCCAGCAGACCGGGACTAGCGGGAGAAGAGACCCAGTACTTC; CDR3aa: CASRPGLAGEETQYF
v_gene: TRBV6-4; d_gene: -; j_gene: TRBJ2-3; abundance: -; CDR3nt: TGTGCCAGCAGTGACTCGTCTAGTTCGGCCACAGATACGCAGTATTTT; CDR3aa: CASSDSSSSATDTQYF
v_gene: TRBV7-8; d_gene: TRBD2; j_gene: TRBJ2-1; abundance: -; CDR3nt: TGTGCCAGCAGATCAACAACCGGGACTAGCGGGGGGGGAGCGTCCTACAATGAGCAGTTCTTC; CDR3aa: CASRSTTGTSGGGASYNEQFF
v_gene: TRBV6-5; d_gene: TRBD1; j_gene: TRBJ2-1; abundance: -; CDR3nt: TGTGCCAGCAGACCCGACAGGGGGCGTATCAATGAGCAGTTCTTC; CDR3aa: CASRPDRGRINEQFF
v_gene: TRBV28; d_gene: -; j_gene: TRBJ2-2; abundance: -; CDR3nt: TGTGCCAGCAAACCCACAGACCTAAACACCGGGGAGCTGTTTTTT; CDR3aa: CASKPTDLNTGELFF
v_gene: TRBV10-3; d_gene: -; j_gene: TRBJ2-1; abundance: few; CDR3nt: TGTGCCCTCCATCAGCGAGAAGGGGCAGGCTCCTACAATGAGCAGTTCTTC; CDR3aa: CALHQREGAGSYNEQFF
v_gene: TRBV5-4; d_gene: TRBD1; j_gene: TRBJ1-4; abundance: -; CDR3nt: TGTGCCAGCAGCCCCTTCCTGGGGACAGGAGGTGAAAAACTGTTTTTT; CDR3aa: CASSPFLGTGGEKLFF
v_gene: TRBV19; d_gene: TRBD1; j_gene: TRBJ1-4; abundance: -; CDR3nt: TGTGCCACTCGCGATCGGACAGGGATTAATGAAAAACTGTTTTTT; CDR3aa: CATRDRTGINEKLFF
v_gene: TRBV6-5; d_gene: TRBD1; j_gene: TRBJ1-2; abundance: -; CDR3nt: TGTGCCAGCAGTTACCTAGGACAGGGGGCAGGAGGCTACACCTTC; CDR3aa: CASSYLGQGAGGYTF
v_gene: TRBV29-1; d_gene: TRBD1; j_gene: TRBJ1-4; abundance: -; CDR3nt: TGCAGCGTTGAAGGGACAGGTAGTGAAAAACTGTTTTTT; CDR3aa: CSVEGTGSEKLFF
v_gene: TRBV6-1; d_gene: -; j_gene: TRBJ1-1; abundance: -; CDR3nt: TGTGCCAGCACCCTAGAAGGGGGGGCGAGCGCTGAAGCTTTCTTT; CDR3aa: CASTLEGGASAEAFF
v_gene: TRBV27; d_gene: TRBD2; j_gene: TRBJ2-1; abundance: -; CDR3nt: TGTGCCAGCAGTCGTCCCGCCGGGACTAGCGTCAATGAGCAGTTCTTC; CDR3aa: CASSRPAGTSVNEQFF
v_gene: TRBV7-9; d_gene: -; j_gene: TRBJ2-7; abundance: -; CDR3nt: TGTTCCAGCAGCTCCCGAACAGGGACGGCGGTTGAAGAGCAGTACTTC; CDR3aa: CSSSSRTGTAVEEQYF
v_gene: TRBV27; d_gene: -; j_gene: TRBJ1-5; abundance: -; CDR3nt: TGTGCCAGCAGTTTATCGGGTCCCGCGGGTCAGCCCCAGCATTTT; CDR3aa: CASSLSGPAGQPQHF
v_gene: TRBV6-5; d_gene: -; j_gene: TRBJ2-3; abundance: few; CDR3nt: TGTGCCAGCACGGGTAGCGGCACAGATACGCAGTATTTT; CDR3aa: CASTGSGTDTQYF
v_gene: TRBV5-4; d_gene: -; j_gene: TRBJ2-1; abundance: -; CDR3nt: TGTGCCAGCCGAACACTAGGACGCAATGAGCAGTTCTTC; CDR3aa: CASRTLGRNEQFF
v_gene: TRBV14; d_gene: TRBD2; j_gene: TRBJ2-1; abundance: few; CDR3nt: TGTGCCAGCAGCCAAGGCCTAGCGGTGGGACGAGAGCAGTTCTTC; CDR3aa: CASSQGLAVGREQFF
v_gene: TRBV14; d_gene: TRBD2; j_gene: TRBJ2-1; abundance: -; CDR3nt: TGTGCCAGCAGCCAACTACAAGCGGGGCAACGGGAGCAGTTCTTC; CDR3aa: CASSQLQAGQREQFF
v_gene: TRBV6-4; d_gene: TRBD1; j_gene: TRBJ2-1; abundance: few; CDR3nt: TGTGCCAGCAGTGGTTCTCGGACAGGTCTCTACAATGAGCAGTTCTTC; CDR3aa: CASSGSRTGLYNEQFF
v_gene: TRBV2; d_gene: -; j_gene: TRBJ2-1; abundance: few; CDR3nt: TGTGCCAGCAGTAGGGGGGGGCCACCCTACAATGAGCAGTTCTTC; CDR3aa: CASSRGGPPYNEQFF
v_gene: TRBV10-3; d_gene: -; j_gene: TRBJ2-3; abundance: -; CDR3nt: TGTGCCATCGGGGCAGCGGGTAATCTTCTTAGCACAGATACGCAGTATTTT; CDR3aa: CAIGAAGNLLSTDTQYF